The entry below gives a single TCR beta chain sequence along with its context. Its target is not known. This specimen belongs to a study of post-analysis software for immune sequencing data. Study background: The courses of disease that were included comprised relapsing-remitting, secondary progressive and progressive-relapsing multiple sclerosis. Study observations and caveats: Significantly lower normalized Chao1 diversity was found in patients with multiple sclerosis relative to controls. TRBV5-6, TRBV5-1 and TRBV20-1 belonged to a set of a handful of TRBV segments that were more frequent in patients than controls.

V shed 0 bases, J shed 1 base, and the junction held 10 bases outside the gene matches. Germline-derived CDR1 and CDR2 are DFQATT and SNEGSKA (reference sequence). This CDR3 is built from 17 residues. Unique molecular identifiers were carried by the TCR beta cDNA libraries. MiXCR, run by TCRdb on the PCR reads, gives a single entry per CDR3 protein. The sample records roughly 540,000 distinct CDR3 sequences, 34% being singletons. The gene calls are TRBV20-1 and TRBJ1-1; 8 nucleotides line up with TRBD1. The sequence was collected from a girl aged 2-17 years with multiple sclerosis. The sequencing sample was made of blood. CDR3 amino acids: CSARDRRTGQWNTEAFF. CDR3 DNA: TGCAGTGCTAGAGATAGGAGGACAGGGCAGTGGAACACTGAAGCTTTCTTT.